The 16 T cell receptor beta chains below all came from one sample that was sequenced in a study of T cell repertoires in cytomegalovirus infection. Their cognate antigens are unknown. TCRdb fed the reads into MiXCR, producing one record per CDR3 protein. The data contain approximately 590,000 distinct CDR3 sequences, 40% of them singletons. Sequencing used cultured PBMCs, obtained from culture after CMV antigen stimulation. The receptor set was obtained from a human donor in good health (CMV status not recorded). Some clones in this sample may be carry-over from other donors' samples.

This chain connects TRBV2 to TRBJ1-6; D gene uncertain. Germline V gene sequence: CDR1 SNHLY, CDR2 FYNNEI. Trimming removed 7 bases from V and 14 bases from J, with 18 bases in between. CDR3 length: 13 amino acids. CDR3: CASKLESFSALHF. The CDR3 bases are TGTGCCAGCAAGTTGGAATCCTTCTCGGCCCTCCACTTT.

V is TRBV7-9 and J is TRBJ2-3; 10 bases match TRBD1. The CDR3 is 16 amino acids. Germline-derived CDR1 and CDR2 are SEHNR and FQNEAQ (reference sequence). J was trimmed by 2 bases and V by 5 bases; bases with no gene match: 7. CDR3 sequence reads: CASSLRDRGNTDTQYF. Written as DNA, the CDR3 is TGTGCCAGCAGCCTCCGGGACAGGGGAAACACAGATACGCAGTATTTT.

The chain couples TRBV18 to TRBJ2-7; 8 positions match TRBD2. Per germline, CDR1 KGHSH and CDR2 LQKENI. Trimming cost V 4 bases and J 2 bases; bases outside gene matches: 7. This CDR3 has 15 amino acids. The CDR3 nucleotides read TGTGCCAGCTCACGGCCAGCGGGGGAGACCTACGAGCAGTACTTC. The encoded protein is CASSRPAGETYEQYF.

The V gene is TRBV7-2, the J gene TRBJ2-5; D not resolved. Germline CDR1 and CDR2: SGHTA and FQGNSA. This CDR3 has 16 residues. Trimming removed 5 bases at V and 3 bases at J, with 19 bases between. This CDR3 reads CASSPLPWAVKETQYF. CDR3 DNA sequence: TGTGCCAGCAGCCCCCTCCCTTGGGCGGTTAAAGAGACCCAGTACTTC.

V is TRBV4-1 and J is TRBJ1-2, with 7 nucleotides matching TRBD1. The CDR3 is 15 amino acids. Germline V gene data show CDR1 as MGHRA and CDR2 as YSYEKL. J was trimmed by 4 bases and V by 5 bases; bases with no gene match: 10. The CDR3 DNA follows: TGCGCCAGCAGCAAGATGGGGACAGTCCCCTATGGCTACACCTTC. Its translation is CASSKMGTVPYGYTF.

The chain joins TRBV19 to TRBJ2-5, with 7 bases fitting TRBD2. The ends lost 5 bases at V and 2 bases at J; junction bases unmatched: 8. The CDR3 runs 15 residues. Germline V gives CDR1 LNHDA, CDR2 SQIVND (reference sequence). CDR3 residues: CASSVLAAAQETQYF. The CDR3 DNA reads as TGTGCCAGTAGTGTCCTAGCGGCGGCACAAGAGACCCAGTACTTC.

The V call is TRBV5-1, the J call TRBJ1-1; D remains ambiguous. Germline values: CDR1 SGHRS, CDR2 YFSETQ. The CDR3 is made up of 15 amino acids. With 0 bases removed from V and 3 bases from J, the gap between germline ends came to 12 bases. CDR3 sequence (DNA): TGCGCCAGCAGCTTGGAGGACGGGAGGGACACTGAAGCTTTCTTT. It encodes CASSLEDGRDTEAFF. Filled out from reference TRBV5-1 and TRBJ1-1, the complete variable domain reads KAGVTQTPRYLIKTRGQQVTLSCSPISGHRSVSWYQQTPGQGLQFLFEYFSETQRNKGNFPGRFSGRQFSNSRSEMNVSTLELGDSALYLCASSLEDGRDTEAFFGQGTRLTVV.

This clonotype was detected once. The gene calls are TRBV2 and TRBJ1-1; tentatively, D is TRBD1 (5 bases). The ends were cut back, 6 bases at V and 1 base at J, with 9 bases in the middle. Germline V gene lookup returns CDR1 SNHLY and CDR2 FYNNEI. This CDR3 has 13 residues. CDR3 nucleotide sequence: TGTGCCAGCAGGAGGGACGGGAACACTGAAGCTTTCTTT. Protein sequence: CASRRDGNTEAFF. The full variable domain, completed using reference TRBV2 and TRBJ1-1, is EPEVTQTPSHQVTQMGQEVILRCVPISNHLYFYWYRQILGQKVEFLVSFYNNEISEKSEIFDDQFSVERPDGSNFTLKIRSTKLEDSAMYFCASRRDGNTEAFFGQGTRLTVV.

This chain joins TRBV20-1 and TRBJ1-2; a possible D gene is TRBD1 (5 bases). The CDR3 extends over 12 amino acids. CDR1 and CDR2 (germline): DFQATT, SNEGSKA (reference sequence). V lost 5 bases and J 0 bases, leaving 7 bases between the germline ends. The CDR3 here is CSAYRSNYGYTF. The CDR3 nucleotides are TGCAGTGCTTACAGGTCTAACTATGGCTACACCTTC.

This clonotype came up once. This chain uses TRBV5-1 with TRBJ2-2, with unresolved D. The CDR3 sequence is 16 residues long. CDR1 and CDR2 (germline): SGHRS, YFSETQ. V shed 4 bases and J shed 0 bases, with 13 bases lying between them. CDR3 loop: CASSPKSAANTGELFF. DNA for the CDR3: TGCGCCAGCAGCCCCAAATCCGCCGCGAACACCGGGGAGCTGTTTTTT. Drawing the rest from reference TRBV5-1 and TRBJ2-2, the complete variable domain is KAGVTQTPRYLIKTRGQQVTLSCSPISGHRSVSWYQQTPGQGLQFLFEYFSETQRNKGNFPGRFSGRQFSNSRSEMNVSTLELGDSALYLCASSPKSAANTGELFFGEGSRLTVL.

The chain is built from TRBV6-2 or TRBV6-3 and TRBJ2-7, with D hard to call. This CDR3 has 11 amino acids. V was trimmed by 2 bases and J by 7 bases, leaving 6 bases between them. Germline CDR1 reads MNHEY; CDR2 reads SVGEGT. Here the CDR3 DNA reads TGTGCCAGCAGTTACCCCAGAGAGCAGTACTTC. Protein sequence: CASSYPREQYF.

The V gene is TRBV20-1, the J gene TRBJ1-5; D is perhaps TRBD1 (6 bases). V shed 3 bases and J shed 1 base, with 13 bases lying between them. The CDR3 has 15 amino acids. Per germline, CDR1 DFQATT and CDR2 SNEGSKA (reference sequence). CDR3 in DNA: TGCAGTGCTAGTATGGGACACCTAAGCAATCAGCCCCAGCATTTT. It translates to CSASMGHLSNQPQHF.

The chain carries TRBV2 and TRBJ2-7, with D perhaps matching TRBD2 (6 bases). Germline V gene lookup returns CDR1 SNHLY and CDR2 FYNNEI. Trimming removed 6 bases from V and 2 bases from J, with 14 bases in between. This CDR3 is built from 14 residues. Written as DNA, the CDR3 is TGTGCCAGCAGCCATACCGGGACTCCCTACGAGCAGTACTTC. Translating it yields CASSHTGTPYEQYF.

The table lists this clonotype with a few counts. V usage is TRBV7-8 and J usage is TRBJ1-5, with D unclear. Germline CDR1 and CDR2: SGHVS and FQNEAQ. With 1 base removed from V and 1 base from J, the gap between germline ends came to 8 bases. This CDR3 region has 15 residues. CDR3 nucleotide sequence: TGTGCCAGCAGCTTAGGGCCCAGGAGCAATCAGCCCCAGCATTTT. Translating it yields CASSLGPRSNQPQHF.

The chain carries TRBV6-2 or TRBV6-3 and TRBJ1-5; 8 bases agree with TRBD1. This CDR3 region has 21 residues. The V gene's germline CDR1 is MNHEY and CDR2 SVGEGT. The V gene end was trimmed by 4 bases and the J gene end by 4 bases; junction bases not matched to a gene: 24. CDR3: CASSSGPWTDREGRPNQPQHF. The CDR3 DNA follows: TGTGCCAGCAGTTCCGGGCCCTGGACGGACAGGGAAGGCCGGCCAAATCAGCCCCAGCATTTT.

The chain couples TRBV5-4 to TRBJ2-3, with 9 bases identical to TRBD2. The J segment lost 6 bases and the V segment lost 3 bases, leaving 14 bases of the junction unmatched. The germline V gene encodes CDR1 SGHNT and CDR2 YYREEE (reference sequence). The CDR3 totals 17 residues. The CDR3 region has the DNA TGTGCCAGCAGCTCCCCGCTGGTTGGCGGGAGGGCGGATACGCAGTATTTT. Its translation: CASSSPLVGGRADTQYF.